This T cell receptor (beta chain) was identified in a study of blood T cell repertoires in COVID-19. Seattle's cohort entered during active infection and was followed longitudinally. Germline CDR1 SNHLY, CDR2 FYNNEI. V was clipped by 2 bases and J by 3 bases, with 11 bases between them. The CDR3 covers 15 residues. Original processing notes: Reference gene primers were amplified, and this amplification served to estimate nucleated cell counts. Using immunoSEQ multiplex PCR, the repertoire was profiled, and TCRdb retains in-frame clones only, with some absent. V, J and clone size were drawn from that table, and D and trimming were deduced from the DNA. The sample contains 98,000 or so clones, around 90% of which appear only once.

The rearrangement links TRBV2 to TRBJ1-5; possible D gene TRBD1, 6 bases. Sequenced material: peripheral blood. The source is a man aged 60 to 69 with COVID-19, enrolled during active disease. The DNA for the CDR3 is TGTGCCAGCAGTGAAACGACAGGTGCCAATCAGCCCCAGCATTTT. It specifies CASSETTGANQPQHF.